The TCR beta chain described here comes from a study of blood T cells in healthy people across ages. Study in general: T cells yielded about one barcoded beta molecule per two cells through template switching. Study-wide points: Diversity was estimated from one million T cells, and these estimates were considered underestimates. Age advanced and TCR beta diversity per million T cells fell, roughly linearly.

PBMCs, at least 7 million per sample, were isolated. With a J-beta primer mix and a sample-barcoded 5' primer, a second PCR ran about 7 to 12 cycles. TCRdb analysed the 5' RACE reads with MiXCR anew, one entry per CDR3 protein. The table has 600,000 to 650,000 distinct CDR3 sequences, about 53% seen once. From germline, CDR1 is MGHRA and CDR2 YSYEKL. This CDR3 has 15 residues. V was pared by 1 base and J by 4 bases, with 12 bases between. Note on this clonotype: As yet, its antigen is unknown.

The material sequenced was blood. The genes are TRBV4-1 and TRBJ2-3; D is ambiguous. The receptor's source is a man aged 55-75 years in good health. CDR3: CASSQGNWASDTQYF. CDR3 DNA: TGCGCCAGCAGCCAAGGTAATTGGGCCTCAGATACGCAGTATTTT.